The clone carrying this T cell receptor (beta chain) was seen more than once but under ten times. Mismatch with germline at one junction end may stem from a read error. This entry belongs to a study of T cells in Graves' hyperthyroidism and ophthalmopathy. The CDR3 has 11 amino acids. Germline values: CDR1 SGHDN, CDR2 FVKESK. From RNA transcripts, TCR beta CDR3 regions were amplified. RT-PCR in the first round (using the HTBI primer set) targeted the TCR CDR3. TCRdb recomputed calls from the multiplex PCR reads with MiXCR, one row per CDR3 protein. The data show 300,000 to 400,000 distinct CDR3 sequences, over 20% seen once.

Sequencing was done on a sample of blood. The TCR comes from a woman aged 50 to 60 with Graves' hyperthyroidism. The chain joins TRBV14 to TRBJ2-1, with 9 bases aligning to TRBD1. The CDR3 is CASSPGQGRVF. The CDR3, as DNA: TGTGCCAGCAGCCCTGGACAGGGGAGGGTCTTC. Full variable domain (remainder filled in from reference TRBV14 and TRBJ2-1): EAGVTQFPSHSVIEKGQTVTLRCDPISGHDNLYWYRRVMGKEIKFLLHFVKESKQDESGMPNNRFLAERTGGTYSTLKVQPAELEDSGVYFCASSPGQGRVFGPGTRLTVL.